These 6 T cell receptor beta chains were all obtained from the same sample, sequenced in a study of T cells in Graves' hyperthyroidism and ophthalmopathy. Authors of the study amplified TCR beta CDR3 regions from RNA transcripts. Primed by the HTBI set, a first-round RT-PCR was run on the TCR CDR3. TCRdb called the multiplex PCR reads again in MiXCR, with one record for every CDR3 protein. The sample has around 580,000 distinct CDR3 sequences, around 15% seen once; the top ten hold around 19%. The sequencing input was blood. The receptors stem from a woman in her late teens or twenties with Graves' hyperthyroidism.

This clonotype was seen repeatedly, ten times or more. The rearrangement uses TRBV29-1 and TRBJ2-7, with no clear D. Trimming shortened V by 0 bases and J by 6 bases, and 9 bases separated the two germline ends. Germline V gives CDR1 SQVTM, CDR2 ANQGSEA. The CDR3 totals 12 residues. The CDR3 region is CSVEDVGPEQYF. The CDR3 nucleotides read TGCAGCGTTGAAGATGTTGGCCCCGAGCAGTACTTC.

The chain uses TRBV29-1 and TRBJ1-1, with D hard to call. V lost 7 bases, J lost 0 bases, and 21 bases lay in between. The CDR3 has 16 residues. Germline CDR1 and CDR2: SQVTM and ANQGSEA. The CDR3 DNA is TGCAGCGCTGGACGGTCGGGGTACAGAGTGAACACTGAAGCTTTCTTT. This encodes CSAGRSGYRVNTEAFF.

This clonotype was counted between two and nine times. This chain links TRBV5-1 with TRBJ1-1; no clear D. The length of the CDR3 is 14 residues. V was cut by 0 bases and J by 4 bases, with 10 bases left in between. Per the germline V gene, CDR1 is SGHRS and CDR2 is YFSETQ. In DNA, the CDR3 is TGCGCCAGCAGCTTGGTTCCGGGAAGCACTGAAGCTTTCTTT. It is translated as CASSLVPGSTEAFF. Variable domain in full (rest from reference TRBV5-1 and TRBJ1-1): KAGVTQTPRYLIKTRGQQVTLSCSPISGHRSVSWYQQTPGQGLQFLFEYFSETQRNKGNFPGRFSGRQFSNSRSEMNVSTLELGDSALYLCASSLVPGSTEAFFGQGTRLTVV.

This clonotype was seen at least ten times. The rearrangement joins TRBV20-1 to TRBJ1-6; tentative D call: TRBD1 (6 bases). This CDR3 is built from 15 residues. Deletions cut 3 bases from V and 4 bases from J, with 13 bases between. The germline V gene encodes CDR1 DFQATT and CDR2 SNEGSKA (reference sequence). As DNA, the CDR3 is TGCAGTGCTAGCATACAGGGAGTGTATAATTCACCCCTCCACTTT. Its translation is CSASIQGVYNSPLHF.

This clonotype showed up just a few times. V gene TRBV6-2 or TRBV6-3 combines with J gene TRBJ2-7; 8 bases line up with TRBD1. The germline V gene has CDR1 MNHEY and CDR2 SVGEGT. Unmatched junction bases numbered 5, after V lost 7 bases and J lost 0 bases. The CDR3 runs 14 residues. CDR3 bases: TGTGCCAGCACCTCGGACAGGGCCTCCTACGAGCAGTACTTC. It codes for CASTSDRASYEQYF.

This clonotype was counted only a few times. V gene TRBV19 combines with J gene TRBJ2-1; a possible D gene is TRBD2 (5 bases). This CDR3 has 14 residues. V lost 6 bases and J lost 0, with 9 bases in between. The germline V gene has CDR1 LNHDA and CDR2 SQIVND (reference sequence). Here the CDR3 DNA reads TGTGCCAGTAGCTTAGCGCACTCCTACAATGAGCAGTTCTTC. Residues: CASSLAHSYNEQFF.